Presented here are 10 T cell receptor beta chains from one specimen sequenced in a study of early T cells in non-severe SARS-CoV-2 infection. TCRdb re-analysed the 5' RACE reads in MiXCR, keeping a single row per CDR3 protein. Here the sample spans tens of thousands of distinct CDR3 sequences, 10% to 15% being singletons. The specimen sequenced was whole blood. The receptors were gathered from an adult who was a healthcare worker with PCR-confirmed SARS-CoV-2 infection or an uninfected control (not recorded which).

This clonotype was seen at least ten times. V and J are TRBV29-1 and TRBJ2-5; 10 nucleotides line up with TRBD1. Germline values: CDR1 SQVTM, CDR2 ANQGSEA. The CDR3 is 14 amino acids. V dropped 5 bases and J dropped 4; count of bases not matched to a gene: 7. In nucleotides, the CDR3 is TGCAGCGTTTCGGGAGGACAGGGGGGAGAGACCCAGTACTTC. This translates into CSVSGGQGGETQYF.

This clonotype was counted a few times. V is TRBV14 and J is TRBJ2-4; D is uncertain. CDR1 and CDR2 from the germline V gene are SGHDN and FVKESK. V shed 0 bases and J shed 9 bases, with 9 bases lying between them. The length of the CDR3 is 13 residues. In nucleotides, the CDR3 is TGTGCCAGCAGCCAAGATTATAGGAGCATTCAGTACTTC. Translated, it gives CASSQDYRSIQYF. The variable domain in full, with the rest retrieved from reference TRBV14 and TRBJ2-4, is EAGVTQFPSHSVIEKGQTVTLRCDPISGHDNLYWYRRVMGKEIKFLLHFVKESKQDESGMPNNRFLAERTGGTYSTLKVQPAELEDSGVYFCASSQDYRSIQYFGAGTRLSVL.

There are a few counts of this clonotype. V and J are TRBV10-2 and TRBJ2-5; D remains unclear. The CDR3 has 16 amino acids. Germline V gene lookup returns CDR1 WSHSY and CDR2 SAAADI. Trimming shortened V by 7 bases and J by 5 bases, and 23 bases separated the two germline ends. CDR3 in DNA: TGCGCCAGCACCCTAGGCCTCGGCACGATTGAGGAGACCCAGTACTTC. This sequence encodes CASTLGLGTIEETQYF.

CDR3 in amino acids: CASSLLTGGFLIEKLFF. Written as DNA, the CDR3 is TGTGCCAGCAGTCTCCTTACAGGGGGTTTCCTCATTGAAAAACTGTTTTTT. This chain uses TRBV27 with TRBJ1-4, with TRBD1 identical over 8 bases. This CDR3 region has 17 residues. The ends lost 5 bases at V and 7 bases at J; junction bases unmatched: 15. Per germline, CDR1 MNHEY and CDR2 SMNVEV (reference sequence).

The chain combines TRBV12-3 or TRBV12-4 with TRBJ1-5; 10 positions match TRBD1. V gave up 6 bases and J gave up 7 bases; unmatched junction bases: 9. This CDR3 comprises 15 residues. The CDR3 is CASSRGQGVEQPQHF. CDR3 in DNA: TGTGCCAGCAGCCGTGGACAGGGGGTAGAGCAGCCCCAGCATTTT.

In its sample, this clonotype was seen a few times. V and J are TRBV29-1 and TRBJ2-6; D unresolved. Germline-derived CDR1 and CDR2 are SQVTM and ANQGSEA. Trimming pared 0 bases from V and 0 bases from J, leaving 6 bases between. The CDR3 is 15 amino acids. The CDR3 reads CSVEDRGSGANVLTF. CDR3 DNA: TGCAGCGTTGAAGATCGCGGCTCTGGGGCCAACGTCCTGACTTTC.

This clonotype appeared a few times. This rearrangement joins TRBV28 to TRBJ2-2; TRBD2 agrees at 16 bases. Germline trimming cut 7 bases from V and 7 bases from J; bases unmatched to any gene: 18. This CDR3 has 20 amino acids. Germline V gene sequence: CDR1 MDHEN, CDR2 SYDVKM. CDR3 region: CASTRHGTSGRGRRIGELFF. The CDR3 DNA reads TGTGCCAGCACCCGTCACGGGACTAGCGGGAGGGGACGGAGGATCGGGGAGCTGTTTTTT. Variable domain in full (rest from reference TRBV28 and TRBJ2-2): DVKVTQSSRYLVKRTGEKVFLECVQDMDHENMFWYRQDPGLGLRLIYFSYDVKMKEKGDIPEGYSVSREKKERFSLILESASTNQTSMYLCASTRHGTSGRGRRIGELFFGEGSRLTVL.

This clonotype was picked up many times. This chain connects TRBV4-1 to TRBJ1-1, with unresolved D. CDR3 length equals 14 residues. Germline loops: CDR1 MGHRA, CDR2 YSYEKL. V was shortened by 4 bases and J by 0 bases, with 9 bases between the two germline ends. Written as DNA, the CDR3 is TGCGCCAGCAGCCCCAGCAGGATGAACACTGAAGCTTTCTTT. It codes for CASSPSRMNTEAFF.

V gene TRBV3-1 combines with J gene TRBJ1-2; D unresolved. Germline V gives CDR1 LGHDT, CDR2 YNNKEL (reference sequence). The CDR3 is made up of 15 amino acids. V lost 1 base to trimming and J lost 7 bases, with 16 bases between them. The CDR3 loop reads CASSQVVRAARGYTF. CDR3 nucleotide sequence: TGTGCCAGCAGCCAAGTTGTTAGGGCCGCCCGTGGCTACACCTTC.

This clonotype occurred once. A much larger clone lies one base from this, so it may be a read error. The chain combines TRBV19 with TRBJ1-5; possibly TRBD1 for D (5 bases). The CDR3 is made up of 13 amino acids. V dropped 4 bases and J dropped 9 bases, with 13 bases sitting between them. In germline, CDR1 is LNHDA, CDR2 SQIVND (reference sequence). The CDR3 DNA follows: TGTGCCAGTAGTACGGGGACTCAAAGGCCCCAGCATTTT. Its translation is CASSTGTQRPQHF.